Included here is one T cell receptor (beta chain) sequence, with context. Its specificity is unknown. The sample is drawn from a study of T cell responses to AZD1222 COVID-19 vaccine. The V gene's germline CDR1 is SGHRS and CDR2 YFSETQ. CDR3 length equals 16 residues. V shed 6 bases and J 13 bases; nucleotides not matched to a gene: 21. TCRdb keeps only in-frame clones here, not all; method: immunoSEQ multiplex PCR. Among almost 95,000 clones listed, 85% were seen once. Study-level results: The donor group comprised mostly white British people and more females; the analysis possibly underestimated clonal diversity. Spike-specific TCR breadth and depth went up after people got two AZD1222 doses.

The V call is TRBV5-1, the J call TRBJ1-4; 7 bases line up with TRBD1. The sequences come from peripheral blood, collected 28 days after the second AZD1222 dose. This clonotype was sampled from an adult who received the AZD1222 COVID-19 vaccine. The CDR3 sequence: CASTPEPDRQSAVLFF. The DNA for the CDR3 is TGCGCCAGCACCCCCGAACCGGACAGGCAATCCGCGGTACTGTTTTTT.